This T cell receptor beta chain is from a study of T cells after yellow fever vaccination. By 5'RACE template switching, TCR cDNA was produced, with a universal primer site and UMIs added in the process. MiXCR was run by TCRdb on the 5' RACE reads, yielding one entry per CDR3 protein. Of 250,000 or so distinct CDR3 sequences in the sample, more than 3.5% were seen once. Sequencing used PBMCs, obtained 15 days after the yellow fever booster vaccination. This clonotype was obtained from a young man who received the YFV17D yellow fever vaccine.

As DNA, the CDR3 is TGTGCCAGCTCATCAGGACAGGGGCTAGCCTACGAGCAGTACTTC. Amino acid sequence: CASSSGQGLAYEQYF. V usage is TRBV18 and J usage is TRBJ2-7; 9 bases line up with TRBD1. The V gene end was trimmed by 5 bases and the J gene end by 2 bases; junction bases not matched to a gene: 7. The CDR3 runs to 15 residues. The germline gives CDR1 KGHSH, CDR2 LQKENI.